Shown below are 29 T cell receptor beta chains from a single sample sequenced in a study of technical replicates of blood from several donors (dated by TCRdb to about 2017). Library preparation employed the immunoSEQ multiplex PCR assay. The clones in this table, taken by TCRdb from immuneACCESS, are in-frame only. Not every clone is retained; where verified, under half of the shortfall comes from an unresolved V gene, and the cause of the rest is unknown. The sample records 50,000 to 65,000 clones, roughly 92% of which are singletons. 4.3% of the sample rests with the top ten. The material sequenced was PBMCs. The receptors here all came from a human donor in good health. Some clones in this sample may be carry-over from other donors' samples.

This chain uses TRBV2 with TRBJ1-5, with D perhaps TRBD1 (5 bases). The ends were cut back, 5 bases at V and 4 bases at J, with 18 bases in the middle. The CDR3 contains 16 residues. Germline V gene sequence: CDR1 SNHLY, CDR2 FYNNEI. The CDR3 spells CASSRGTARRNQPQHF. CDR3 sequence (DNA): TGTGCCAGCAGTCGGGGGACGGCTAGAAGAAATCAGCCCCAGCATTTT.

The V call is TRBV10-3, the J call TRBJ1-1; D ambiguous. The V end lost 0 bases, the J end lost 5 bases, and 10 bases lay between the germline ends. The CDR3 spans 14 residues. Germline V CDR1 and CDR2: ENHRY, SYGVKD. DNA of the CDR3: TGTGCCATCAGTGAGTCGCCAACGGGAACTGAAGCTTTCTTT. It translates to CAISESPTGTEAFF.

This chain connects TRBV10-3 to TRBJ1-1; a possible D gene is TRBD1 (6 bases). Germline V gives CDR1 ENHRY, CDR2 SYGVKD. The CDR3 runs 13 residues. Trimming shortened V by 2 bases and J by 6 bases, and 10 bases separated the two germline ends. CDR3 bases: TGTGCCATCAGTGAGGTAGGGGGGGCTGAAGCTTTCTTT. Translating gives CAISEVGGAEAFF.

V gene TRBV7-2 combines with J gene TRBJ2-2; D gene uncertain. Trimming removed 4 bases at V and 4 bases at J, with 16 bases between. This CDR3 contains 16 residues. Germline loops: CDR1 SGHTA, CDR2 FQGNSA. In nucleotides, the CDR3 is TGTGCCAGCAGCTCCCGAGCGTTTTACGGCACCGGGGAGCTGTTTTTT. Protein product: CASSSRAFYGTGELFF.

This chain joins TRBV6-4 and TRBJ2-1, with D possibly TRBD2 on 6 matching bases. V was clipped by 3 bases and J by 8 bases, with 17 bases between them. CDR3 size: 15 residues. Germline CDR1 MRHNA, CDR2 SNTAGT. CDR3 residues: CASSEGQAGGDEQFF. The CDR3 DNA reads as TGTGCCAGCAGTGAAGGGCAGGCCGGCGGGGATGAGCAGTTCTTC.

The rearrangement uses TRBV11-2 and TRBJ1-2; D remains ambiguous. In germline, CDR1 is SGHAT, CDR2 FQNNGV. The CDR3 contains 15 residues. V lost 4 bases, J lost 0 bases, and 12 bases lay in between. In DNA, the CDR3 is TGTGCCAGCAGCTCGCCGGCGGTAGCTAACTATGGCTACACCTTC. Translated, it gives CASSSPAVANYGYTF. Complete variable domain (other parts from reference TRBV11-2 and TRBJ1-2): EAGVAQSPRYKIIEKRQSVAFWCNPISGHATLYWYQQILGQGPKLLIQFQNNGVVDDSQLPKDRFSAERLKGVDSTLKIQPAKLEDSAVYLCASSSPAVANYGYTFGSGTRLTVV.

The chain couples TRBV4-3 to TRBJ1-2, with a possible D match to TRBD1 (5 bases). From germline, CDR1 is LGHNA and CDR2 YSLEER. The CDR3 runs 15 residues. The ends were cut back, 0 bases at V and 3 bases at J, with 11 bases in the middle. The CDR3 sequence: CASSQDQGADYGYTF. The CDR3 DNA reads as TGCGCCAGCAGCCAAGACCAGGGCGCTGACTATGGCTACACCTTC.

The rearrangement uses TRBV5-6 and TRBJ2-6; D ambiguous. Looked up from germline, CDR1 is SGHDT and CDR2 is YYEEEE. V shed 6 bases and J shed 0 bases, with 4 bases lying between them. This CDR3 contains 13 residues. This chain's CDR3 is CASTISGANVLTF. CDR3 nucleotide sequence: TGTGCCAGCACCATCTCTGGGGCCAACGTCCTGACTTTC.

The rearrangement joins TRBV11-1 to TRBJ1-3; D not resolved. The V gene lost 7 bases and the J gene lost 2 bases, with 9 bases spanning the gap. There are 13 residues in the CDR3. CDR1 and CDR2 (germline): SGHAT, FQDESV (reference sequence). The CDR3, as DNA: TGTGCCAGCACCCAGCGGACTGGAAACACCATATATTTT. The encoded protein is CASTQRTGNTIYF.

This rearrangement joins TRBV5-1 to TRBJ2-1; possibly TRBD2 for D (6 bases). The germline gives CDR1 SGHRS, CDR2 YFSETQ. The V gene lost 3 bases and the J gene lost 6 bases, with 16 bases spanning the gap. The CDR3 consists of 15 residues. The CDR3 spells CASSSEGERGNEQFF. CDR3 nucleotides: TGCGCCAGCAGCTCGGAGGGAGAAAGAGGCAATGAGCAGTTCTTC.

This chain links TRBV4-3 with TRBJ2-7, with D possibly TRBD2 on 5 matching bases. Germline lookup yields CDR1 LGHNA and CDR2 YSLEER. The CDR3 is made up of 15 amino acids. Trimming pared 0 bases from V and 3 bases from J, leaving 12 bases between. The CDR3 nucleotides are TGCGCCAGCAGCCAAGATCGAGGGCAGAACTACGAGCAGTACTTC. It specifies CASSQDRGQNYEQYF.

This sequence joins TRBV7-2 and TRBJ2-7; 11 bases are shared with TRBD1. V lost 5 bases, J lost 3 bases, and 6 bases stayed unmatched. This CDR3 contains 15 residues. The germline V gene has CDR1 SGHTA and CDR2 FQGNSA. The CDR3 region is CASSQRTGGFYEQYF. The CDR3 bases are TGTGCCAGCAGCCAAAGGACAGGGGGCTTCTACGAGCAGTACTTC.

On this clone itself: Other DNA sequences in this specimen translate into the identical CDR3. The V gene is TRBV9, the J gene TRBJ1-1; 8 bases line up with TRBD1. V was pared by 4 bases and J by 2 bases, with 7 bases of the junction left unmatched. This CDR3 spans 15 amino acids. The V gene's germline CDR1 is SGDLS and CDR2 YYNGEE. The CDR3 DNA reads as TGTGCCAGCAGCCCCCGGACAGGGACTAACACTGAAGCTTTCTTT. It codes for CASSPRTGTNTEAFF.

This chain joins TRBV7-9 and TRBJ1-2; 7 positions match TRBD1. This CDR3 spans 14 amino acids. Trimming at V came to 6 bases and at J to 7 bases, leaving 11 bases not matched to a gene. Germline loops: CDR1 SEHNR, CDR2 FQNEAQ (reference sequence). CDR3 in amino acids: CASRPTGNMGGYTF. In nucleotides, the CDR3 is TGTGCCAGCAGACCGACAGGGAACATGGGTGGCTACACCTTC.

The V gene is TRBV9, the J gene TRBJ2-1, with D tentatively TRBD2 (5 bases). V dropped 0 bases and J dropped 4 bases, with 11 bases sitting between them. This CDR3 is 15 amino acids long. Germline assignment: CDR1 SGDLS and CDR2 YYNGEE. The CDR3 DNA follows: TGTGCCAGCAGCGTAGGGGGAGTAATGTACAATGAGCAGTTCTTC. This translates into CASSVGGVMYNEQFF.

This rearrangement joins TRBV7-6 to TRBJ2-7, with 15 positions matching TRBD2. With V trimmed by 4 bases and J by 5 bases, 6 bases remained unmatched. Germline V gene sequence: CDR1 SGHVS, CDR2 FNYEAQ. CDR3 length: 16 residues. CDR3 sequence: CASSSGTSGGYNEQYF. CDR3 bases: TGTGCCAGCAGCTCTGGGACTAGCGGGGGGTATAACGAGCAGTACTTC. The whole variable domain, remainder taken from reference TRBV7-6 and TRBJ2-7, is GAGVSQSPRYKVTKRGQDVALRCDPISGHVSLYWYRQALGQGPEFLTYFNYEAQQDKSGLPNDRFSAERPEGSISTLTIQRTEQRDSAMYRCASSSGTSGGYNEQYFGPGTRLTVT.

This clone was picked up a small number of times. This chain links TRBV18 with TRBJ1-2, with D maybe TRBD1 (5 bases). Per germline, CDR1 KGHSH and CDR2 LQKENI. V dropped 6 bases and J dropped 4 bases, with 12 bases sitting between them. CDR3 length: 13 amino acids. The chain's CDR3 is CASSERQSYGYTF. CDR3 coding DNA: TGTGCCAGCTCCGAGCGACAGAGCTATGGCTACACCTTC.

The chain has TRBV5-4 and TRBJ2-3, with a possible D match to TRBD2 (5 bases). This CDR3 contains 16 residues. Trimming left V 4 bases short and J 1 base short, with 16 bases between. Per germline, CDR1 SGHNT and CDR2 YYREEE (reference sequence). CDR3 region: CASSRVPGLGTDTQYF. The CDR3 region has the DNA TGTGCCAGCAGCCGTGTTCCAGGACTTGGCACAGATACGCAGTATTTT.

CDR3 DNA: TGTGCCAGCAGCAACAAGCCGGTCGCCAGGGGTAACACTGAAGCTTTCTTT. Translated, it gives CASSNKPVARGNTEAFF. V and J are TRBV7-9 and TRBJ1-1, with D tentatively TRBD1 (6 bases). The length of the CDR3 is 17 residues. The germline V and J ends were trimmed by 5 bases and 2 bases, with 21 bases remaining between them. The germline CDR1 and CDR2 sequences are SEHNR and FQNEAQ (reference sequence).

The CDR3 bases are TGTGCCAGCAGCACTTTACCTAGGAGCTCCTACAATGAGCAGTTCTTC. The encoded protein is CASSTLPRSSYNEQFF. The J gene is TRBJ2-1, the V gene TRBV7-2; D is uncertain. CDR3 length: 16 residues. V lost 5 bases and J lost 0, with 14 bases in between. CDR1 SGHTA and CDR2 FQGNSA come from the germline V gene.

The J gene is TRBJ1-5, the V gene TRBV10-3; no reliable D call. The V gene's germline CDR1 is ENHRY and CDR2 SYGVKD. V lost 4 bases, J lost 2 bases, and 6 bases lay in between. The CDR3 consists of 13 residues. The CDR3 region is CAISVEGNQPQHF. CDR3 DNA: TGTGCCATCAGTGTGGAGGGCAATCAGCCCCAGCATTTT.

The chain uses TRBV7-9 and TRBJ2-1, with a tentative D call TRBD2 (6 bases). Trimming pared 5 bases from V and 5 bases from J, leaving 13 bases between. There are 14 residues in the CDR3. Germline V gene sequence: CDR1 SEHNR, CDR2 FQNEAQ (reference sequence). DNA for the CDR3: TGTGCCAGCAGCCCGGACTATTATGACAATGAGCAGTTCTTC. As protein: CASSPDYYDNEQFF. Drawing the rest from reference TRBV7-9 and TRBJ2-1, the complete variable domain is DTGVSQNPRHKITKRGQNVTFRCDPISEHNRLYWYRQTLGQGPEFLTYFQNEAQLEKSRLLSDRFSAERPKGSFSTLEIQRTEQGDSAMYLCASSPDYYDNEQFFGPGTRLTVL.

The V and J genes are TRBV9 and TRBJ1-5; tentatively, D is TRBD1 (5 bases). CDR3 size: 14 residues. CDR1 is SGDLS and CDR2 is YYNGEE in the germline V gene. V lost 4 bases to trimming and J lost 7 bases, with 15 bases between them. CDR3 sequence: CASSPGGDWQPQHF. The DNA for the CDR3 is TGTGCCAGCAGCCCAGGAGGGGACTGGCAGCCCCAGCATTTT.

This clone appeared once. This rearrangement joins TRBV6-6 to TRBJ1-4; tentative D call: TRBD1 (6 bases). The germline V gene has CDR1 MNHNY and CDR2 SVGAGI (reference sequence). The CDR3 has 14 residues. V was trimmed by 5 bases and J by 7 bases, leaving 14 bases between them. In DNA form, the CDR3 reads TGTGCCAGCAGTGTACAGGGTCCGGGTGAAAAACTGTTTTTT. This codes for CASSVQGPGEKLFF.

This clone was observed a handful of times. The chain combines TRBV19 with TRBJ1-6; D remains ambiguous. V dropped 8 bases and J dropped 7 bases, with 18 bases sitting between them. Germline V CDR1 and CDR2: LNHDA, SQIVND (reference sequence). The CDR3 has 15 amino acids. The CDR3 region is CASDLGGVGNSPLHF. Here the CDR3 DNA reads TGTGCCAGTGACCTCGGCGGGGTGGGGAATTCACCCCTCCACTTT. The full variable domain, its missing parts supplied by reference TRBV19 and TRBJ1-6, is DGGITQSPKYLFRKEGQNVTLSCEQNLNHDAMYWYRQDPGQGLRLIYYSQIVNDFQKGDIAEGYSVSREKKESFPLTVTSAQKNPTAFYLCASDLGGVGNSPLHFGNGTRLTVT.

This clone has a handful of counts. J is TRBJ1-6 and V is TRBV7-9; 9 bases are shared with TRBD1. Unmatched junction bases numbered 7, after V lost 0 bases and J lost 7 bases. The CDR3 totals 17 residues. Germline V gene sequence: CDR1 SEHNR, CDR2 FQNEAQ (reference sequence). In DNA, the CDR3 is TGTGCCAGCAGCTTAGCAGGAGGGACAGGGTTCAATTCACCCCTCCACTTT. Amino acid sequence: CASSLAGGTGFNSPLHF.

This clone has only a few counts. The rearrangement links TRBV19 to TRBJ2-3; possible D gene TRBD2, 5 bases. This CDR3 contains 13 residues. V lost 8 bases and J lost 3, with 12 bases in between. CDR1 is LNHDA, CDR2 SQIVND, per germline (reference sequence). The CDR3 region has the DNA TGTGCCAGTGGAGGTCTTAGGACAGATACGCAGTATTTT. It yields the protein CASGGLRTDTQYF.

The V call is TRBV11-2, the J call TRBJ2-7; 11 bases fit TRBD2. This CDR3 has 14 residues. Germline lookup yields CDR1 SGHAT and CDR2 FQNNGV. The V and J ends lost 6 bases and 5 bases, in that order; junction bases with no gene match: 6. The CDR3 reads CASRRTSGFHEQYF. The CDR3 region has the DNA TGTGCCAGCAGACGGACTAGCGGGTTCCACGAGCAGTACTTC.

The chain combines TRBV4-3 with TRBJ2-1; D is undetermined. Germline assignment: CDR1 LGHNA and CDR2 YSLEER. Trimming pared 3 bases from V and 3 bases from J, leaving 9 bases between. This CDR3 is 14 amino acids long. The CDR3 loop is CASSHSRDYNEQFF. CDR3 in DNA: TGCGCCAGCAGCCACTCTCGAGACTACAATGAGCAGTTCTTC.